The 27 T cell receptor beta chains reported below all come from one sample, sequenced in a study of neurological immune-mediated disorders. One entry per CDR3 protein results from TCRdb running MiXCR on the 5' RACE reads. The data contain about 46,000 distinct CDR3 sequences, 1.9% of them seen just once; the ten biggest clones take up more than 2%. Sequenced material: PBMCs. The receptors shown here come from a woman in her thirties or forties with multiple sclerosis.

This clonotype was seen repeatedly, ten times or more. The chain is built from TRBV20-1 and TRBJ1-1; D might be TRBD1 (5 bases). CDR3 length equals 14 residues. Germline values: CDR1 DFQATT, CDR2 SNEGSKA (reference sequence). V dropped 3 bases and J dropped 0 bases, with 11 bases sitting between them. The CDR3, as DNA: TGCAGTGCTAGTGCGGGGGGGATGAACACTGAAGCTTTCTTT. Its translation: CSASAGGMNTEAFF.

In its sample, this clonotype was seen many times. The J gene is TRBJ2-7, the V gene TRBV7-9; 7 bases match TRBD1. This CDR3 comprises 16 residues. With 4 bases clipped from V and 0 bases from J, the junction kept 9 bases outside the gene matches. Germline loops: CDR1 SEHNR, CDR2 FQNEAQ (reference sequence). In DNA form, the CDR3 reads TGTGCCAGCAGCTCCAGATCCGGGACAGACTCCTACGAGCAGTACTTC. This sequence encodes CASSSRSGTDSYEQYF.

This clonotype came up many times. The chain combines TRBV3-1 with TRBJ2-2; 8 bases line up with TRBD1. After removal of 6 bases from V and 5 bases from J, the junction contained 5 bases not matched to a gene. The CDR3 sequence is 14 residues long. Germline V gene lookup returns CDR1 LGHDT and CDR2 YNNKEL (reference sequence). In DNA, the CDR3 is TGTGCCAGCAGTCAGGACAGGGCAACCGGGGAGCTGTTTTTT. Its protein is CASSQDRATGELFF.

This clonotype has only a few counts. A much larger clone is a single base away; this may be a read error. It is likely a read error, because the conserved phenylalanine at the end of the CDR3 is missing. J is TRBJ2-1 and V is TRBV20-1; D remains ambiguous. CDR3 length: 10 residues. V was cut by 2 bases and J by 8 bases, with 4 bases left in between. The germline V gene has CDR1 DFQATT and CDR2 SNEGSKA (reference sequence). CDR3 coding DNA: TGCAGTGCTAGATACGATGAGCAGTTCATC. Encoded protein: CSARYDEQFI.

This clonotype was seen ten or more times. The chain has TRBV4-1 and TRBJ1-1, with 11 bases lining up with TRBD1. V trimming: 7 bases; J trimming: 5 bases; junction bases outside the gene matches: 6. CDR1 and CDR2 (germline): MGHRA, YSYEKL. The CDR3 is 14 residues long. CDR3 sequence: CASKPGQGVTEAFF. DNA for the CDR3: TGCGCCAGCAAACCGGGACAGGGGGTGACTGAAGCTTTCTTT.

This clonotype was counted many times. The V gene is TRBV20-1, the J gene TRBJ2-3, with 12 bases lining up with TRBD2. Trimming removed 6 bases from V and 2 bases from J; junction bases left unmatched: 6. Per germline, CDR1 DFQATT and CDR2 SNEGSKA (reference sequence). The CDR3 extends over 15 amino acids. CDR3 in amino acids: CSAEGLAGITDTQYF. In DNA, the CDR3 is TGCAGTGCGGAAGGACTAGCGGGGATCACAGATACGCAGTATTTT.

The sample holds many counts of this clonotype. V usage is TRBV6-5 and J usage is TRBJ2-7; tentatively, D is TRBD2 (6 bases). V lost 6 bases to trimming and J lost 4 bases, with 13 bases between them. The V gene's germline CDR1 is MNHEY and CDR2 SVGAGI. The CDR3 covers 13 residues. CDR3 in DNA: TGTGCCAGCAGGGACAACGGGGGTTACGAGCAGTACTTC. This translates into CASRDNGGYEQYF.

This clonotype has at least ten counts. The rearrangement links TRBV7-2 to TRBJ2-2; no firm D call. The germline CDR1 and CDR2 sequences are SGHTA and FQGNSA. Trimming left V 2 bases short and J 10 bases short, with 14 bases between. The CDR3 spans 14 residues. The chain's CDR3 is CASSLPDPRVELFF. The CDR3, as DNA: TGTGCCAGCAGCTTACCGGACCCCCGCGTGGAGCTGTTTTTT.

Only a few counts were recorded for this clonotype. The J gene is TRBJ2-2, the V gene TRBV19; D is uncertain. Between the trimmed V and J ends, which lost 5 bases and 7 bases, there was a span of 8 bases. Per germline, CDR1 LNHDA and CDR2 SQIVND (reference sequence). The CDR3 has 12 residues. The CDR3 loop reads CASSEQLGELFF. CDR3 DNA sequence: TGTGCCAGTAGTGAACAGCTCGGGGAGCTGTTTTTT.

At least ten counts were recorded for this clonotype. The rearrangement links TRBV6-2 or TRBV6-3 to TRBJ2-6; 11 nucleotides align to TRBD1. The CDR3 loop spans 16 amino acids. With 5 bases clipped from V and 2 bases from J, the junction kept 2 bases outside the gene matches. The V gene's germline CDR1 is MNHEY and CDR2 SVGEGT. CDR3 sequence (DNA): TGTGCCAGCAGTCCGGACAGGGGGCCTGGGGCCAACGTCCTGACTTTC. Translating gives CASSPDRGPGANVLTF.

This clonotype was counted at least ten times. The chain carries TRBV7-8 and TRBJ1-1; D is ambiguous. CDR3 length equals 14 residues. Germline V gives CDR1 SGHVS, CDR2 FQNEAQ. The V and J ends lost 0 bases and 0 bases respectively, with 5 bases between them. CDR3 bases: TGTGCCAGCAGCTTAGCGTGGCTGAACACTGAAGCTTTCTTT. Its translation is CASSLAWLNTEAFF.

The table lists this clonotype with many counts. This chain connects TRBV6-2 or TRBV6-3 to TRBJ1-1; D is undetermined. Trimming pared 5 bases from V and 1 base from J, leaving 8 bases between. CDR3 size: 13 residues. The germline V gene encodes CDR1 MNHEY and CDR2 SVGEGT. CDR3 sequence reads: CASSVLPNTEAFF. DNA of the CDR3: TGTGCCAGCAGTGTATTACCGAACACTGAAGCTTTCTTT.

This clonotype has ten or more counts. This sequence joins TRBV5-1 and TRBJ1-4; D gene uncertain. The V end was cut by 4 bases, the J end by 8 bases, with 18 bases between. The CDR3 contains 15 residues. Germline values: CDR1 SGHRS, CDR2 YFSETQ. CDR3 DNA: TGCGCCAGCAGCCTGGGCAGCCCGGCGGGGGAAAAACTGTTTTTT. Its translation: CASSLGSPAGEKLFF. The full variable domain, with the rest looked up from reference TRBV5-1 and TRBJ1-4, is KAGVTQTPRYLIKTRGQQVTLSCSPISGHRSVSWYQQTPGQGLQFLFEYFSETQRNKGNFPGRFSGRQFSNSRSEMNVSTLELGDSALYLCASSLGSPAGEKLFFGSGTQLSVL.

This clonotype was counted ten times or more. The chain uses TRBV7-3 and TRBJ1-2, with TRBD1 identical over 7 bases. The CDR3 sequence is 14 residues long. V lost 2 bases to trimming and J lost 6 bases; unmatched junction nucleotides: 6. Germline CDR1 and CDR2: SGHTA and FQGTGA. The CDR3 DNA sequence: TGTGCCAGCAGCTTACGGGGTCAGGGGGATGGCTACACCTTC. Residues: CASSLRGQGDGYTF.

This clonotype was observed at least ten times. The chain is built from TRBV20-1 and TRBJ2-3; TRBD2 matches 9 bases. The germline gives CDR1 DFQATT, CDR2 SNEGSKA (reference sequence). This CDR3 has 16 residues. V gave up 6 bases and J gave up 5 bases; unmatched junction bases: 15. CDR3: CSANPTKRGVRDTQYF. CDR3 DNA: TGCAGTGCAAATCCCACTAAGCGGGGGGTTAGAGATACGCAGTATTTT.

This clonotype was seen ten or more times. The genes are TRBV6-1 and TRBJ1-3, with D hard to call. V was pared by 6 bases and J by 1 base, with 13 bases between. The CDR3 loop spans 15 amino acids. Germline V gives CDR1 MNHNS, CDR2 SASEGT. This CDR3 is CASSLREGSGNTIYF. The CDR3 DNA is TGTGCCAGCAGCCTCCGGGAGGGTTCTGGAAACACCATATATTTT.

This clonotype was counted many times. This chain links TRBV12-3 or TRBV12-4 with TRBJ1-3; D is undetermined. This CDR3 comprises 15 residues. V was shortened by 1 base and J by 9 bases, with 16 bases between the two germline ends. The CDR3 protein is CASSLEGRLVSTIYF. In DNA, the CDR3 is TGTGCCAGCAGTTTAGAAGGGAGATTGGTCTCCACCATATATTTT.

This clonotype showed up many times. CDR3 DNA sequence: TGCGCCAGCAGCTTAGTGGGGGGCAAAAACATTCAGTACTTC. Amino acids: CASSLVGGKNIQYF. The chain uses TRBV5-1 and TRBJ2-4, with D possibly TRBD2 on 6 matching bases. The CDR3 has 14 residues. Deletions cut 2 bases from V and 3 bases from J, with 9 bases between. Germline V gene lookup returns CDR1 SGHRS and CDR2 YFSETQ.

This clonotype counts as medium-sized. The genes are TRBV3-1 and TRBJ2-7; no clear D. V was pared by 3 bases and J by 2 bases, with 8 bases between. CDR1 and CDR2 from the germline V gene are LGHDT and YNNKEL (reference sequence). CDR3 length: 13 amino acids. CDR3 amino acids: CASSQKRTYEQYF. The DNA of the CDR3 is TGTGCCAGCAGCCAGAAAAGGACCTACGAGCAGTACTTC.

This clonotype has a count of ten or more. The chain uses TRBV2 and TRBJ1-6; 9 bases fit TRBD1. Per germline, CDR1 SNHLY and CDR2 FYNNEI. Trimming at V came to 5 bases and at J to 6 bases, leaving 2 bases not matched to a gene. The CDR3 consists of 14 residues. The CDR3 DNA sequence: TGTGCCAGCAGTTTGACAGGGGGTAATTCACCCCTCCACTTT. This encodes CASSLTGGNSPLHF.

This clonotype occurred many times. DNA of the CDR3: TGTGCCAGCAGCCCCCGGACGGGGAACACTGAAGCTTTCTTT. Translating it yields CASSPRTGNTEAFF. The rearrangement uses TRBV11-2 and TRBJ1-1; D gene ambiguous. V was pared by 5 bases and J by 1 base, with 11 bases between. Germline V gene lookup returns CDR1 SGHAT and CDR2 FQNNGV. CDR3 size: 14 residues.

This clonotype was seen ten or more times. The chain recombines TRBV6-1 with TRBJ2-7; 7 nucleotides match TRBD2. Germline trimming cut 4 bases from V and 2 bases from J; bases unmatched to any gene: 5. The CDR3 totals 14 residues. The germline gives CDR1 MNHNS, CDR2 SASEGT. CDR3 nucleotides: TGTGCCAGCAGTGGAGGGAGGGGTACCTACGAGCAGTACTTC. It translates to CASSGGRGTYEQYF.

In this sample, this clonotype turned up many times. This sequence joins TRBV20-1 and TRBJ2-1; 8 bases are a match to TRBD2. This CDR3 region has 15 residues. V lost 6 bases and J lost 7; bases outside the gene matches: 14. Looked up from germline, CDR1 is DFQATT and CDR2 is SNEGSKA (reference sequence). The CDR3 sequence: CSAPRRARGDNEQFF. CDR3 DNA: TGCAGTGCCCCACGGAGGGCGCGGGGGGATAATGAGCAGTTCTTC.

This clonotype occurred many times. The chain is built from TRBV12-3 or TRBV12-4 and TRBJ2-7; 7 bases map to TRBD2. V gave up 3 bases and J gave up 5 bases; unmatched junction bases: 1. There are 12 residues in the CDR3. In DNA form, the CDR3 reads TGTGCCAGCAGTTTGGGGAGGGACGAGCAGTACTTC. Its protein is CASSLGRDEQYF.

This clonotype was seen repeatedly, ten times or more. The V call is TRBV9, the J call TRBJ2-3, with D uncertain. Deletions cut 0 bases from V and 2 bases from J, with 4 bases between. The germline gives CDR1 SGDLS, CDR2 YYNGEE. This CDR3 has 13 residues. The CDR3 loop reads CASSVATTDTQYF. The CDR3 coding sequence is TGTGCCAGCAGCGTAGCTACCACAGATACGCAGTATTTT.

In this sample, this clonotype turned up many times. This chain uses TRBV5-1 with TRBJ1-1, with D maybe TRBD1 (5 bases). Germline loops: CDR1 SGHRS, CDR2 YFSETQ. The CDR3 has 13 residues. V shed 0 bases and J shed 4 bases, with 7 bases lying between them. CDR3 loop: CASSLDGTTEAFF. The CDR3 DNA is TGCGCCAGCAGCTTGGATGGGACCACTGAAGCTTTCTTT.

This clonotype was counted many times. The rearrangement uses TRBV20-1 and TRBJ1-1; no firm D call. The CDR3 loop spans 14 amino acids. Deletions cut 5 bases from V and 4 bases from J, with 17 bases between. Germline CDR1 DFQATT, CDR2 SNEGSKA (reference sequence). DNA of the CDR3: TGCAGTGCTCTCGTCGGAGTCGAAGGCACTGAAGCTTTCTTT. This gives the protein CSALVGVEGTEAFF.